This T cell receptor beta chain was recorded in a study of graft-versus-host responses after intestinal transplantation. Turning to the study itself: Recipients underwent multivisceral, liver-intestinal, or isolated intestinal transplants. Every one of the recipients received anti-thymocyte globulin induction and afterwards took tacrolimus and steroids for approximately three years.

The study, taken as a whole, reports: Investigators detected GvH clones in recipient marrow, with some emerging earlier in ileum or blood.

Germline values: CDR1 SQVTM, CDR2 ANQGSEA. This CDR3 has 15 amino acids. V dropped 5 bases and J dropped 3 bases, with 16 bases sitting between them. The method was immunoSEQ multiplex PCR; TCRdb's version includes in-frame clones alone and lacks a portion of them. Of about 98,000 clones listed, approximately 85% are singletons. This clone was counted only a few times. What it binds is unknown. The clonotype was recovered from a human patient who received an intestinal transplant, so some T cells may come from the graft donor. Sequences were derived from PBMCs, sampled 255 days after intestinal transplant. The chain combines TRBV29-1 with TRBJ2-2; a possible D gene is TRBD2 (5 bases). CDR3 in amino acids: CSVRFSGGDTGELFF. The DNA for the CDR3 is TGCAGCGTTAGGTTTTCTGGAGGCGACACCGGGGAGCTGTTTTTT.